These 26 T cell receptor beta chains came from one sample sequenced in a study of cytomegalovirus exposure and HLA in healthy donors. The assay was immunoSEQ multiplex PCR, and TCRdb's table has in-frame clones only and misses some. The sample lists roughly 43,000 clones, approximately 93% seen once, with approximately 2% in the top ten. The sequenced material came from PBMCs. The receptors shown here come from a woman under 30 in good health and CMV-seronegative.

This chain uses TRBV7-6 with TRBJ2-5; tentatively, D is TRBD2 (6 bases). Per germline, CDR1 SGHVS and CDR2 FNYEAQ. The CDR3 sequence is 14 residues long. Trimming stripped 0 bases from V and 5 bases from J, with 10 bases between. CDR3 in amino acids: CASSLARGRETQYF. The CDR3 nucleotides are TGTGCCAGCAGCTTAGCCCGGGGGAGGGAGACCCAGTACTTC.

The J gene is TRBJ1-6, the V gene TRBV9; 9 bases align to TRBD1. The junction had 4 bases not matched to a gene; V was cut back by 3 bases and J by 9 bases. Germline lookup yields CDR1 SGDLS and CDR2 YYNGEE. The CDR3 is made up of 14 amino acids. In DNA, the CDR3 is TGTGCCAGCAGCGGGGGACAGGGCTTTTCACCCCTCCACTTT. The encoded protein is CASSGGQGFSPLHF. Together with reference TRBV9 and TRBJ1-6, the CDR3 gives the full variable domain: DSGVTQTPKHLITATGQRVTLRCSPRSGDLSVYWYQQSLDQGLQFLIQYYNGEERAKGNILERFSAQQFPDLHSELNLSSLELGDSALYFCASSGGQGFSPLHFGNGTRLTVT.

The chain has TRBV19 and TRBJ1-2; 7 nucleotides line up with TRBD1. CDR1 LNHDA and CDR2 SQIVND come from the germline V gene (reference sequence). V shed 2 bases, J shed 2 bases, and the junction held 8 bases outside the gene matches. This CDR3 contains 16 residues. CDR3 in amino acids: CASSIPRAGGNYGYTF. As DNA, the CDR3 is TGTGCCAGTAGTATACCCCGGGCAGGGGGGAACTATGGCTACACCTTC.

This clone was seen only once. The V and J genes are TRBV5-8 and TRBJ2-3; 7 nucleotides agree with TRBD1. This CDR3 has 15 amino acids. Germline V gene data show CDR1 as SGHTS and CDR2 as YDEGEE. Trimming cost V 0 bases and J 3 bases; bases outside gene matches: 4. CDR3 DNA: TGTGCCAGCAGCTTGGAGGGGGCGAGTACAGATACGCAGTATTTT. Translating gives CASSLEGASTDTQYF.

The count of this clone is one. The CDR3 reads CASSSGGTYEQYF. The CDR3 bases are TGTGCCAGCAGTTCGGGCGGGACCTACGAGCAGTACTTC. The gene calls are TRBV27 and TRBJ2-7, with D maybe TRBD2 (6 bases). Trimming took 4 bases from V and 2 from J, leaving 9 bases between them. The CDR3 contains 13 residues. CDR1 and CDR2 (germline): MNHEY, SMNVEV (reference sequence).

The V and J genes are TRBV6-1 and TRBJ1-2; D not resolved. CDR3 length equals 11 residues. CDR1 is MNHNS, CDR2 SASEGT, per germline. The V end lost 3 bases, the J end lost 4 bases, and 3 bases lay between the germline ends. Written as DNA, the CDR3 is TGTGCCAGCAGTGACAGCTATGGCTACACCTTC. Its protein is CASSDSYGYTF.

The chain carries TRBV28 and TRBJ2-6, with D possibly being TRBD1 (6 bases). CDR3 size: 16 residues. Germline V gene sequence: CDR1 MDHEN, CDR2 SYDVKM. Trimming cost V 6 bases and J 1 base, with 13 bases left between them. As DNA, the CDR3 is TGTGCCAGCAGCTCCCGAGGGGGATCTGGGGCCAACGTCCTGACTTTC. This gives the protein CASSSRGGSGANVLTF.

The rearrangement links TRBV5-1 to TRBJ2-5, with 7 positions matching TRBD1. Unmatched junction bases numbered 7, after V lost 3 bases and J lost 2 bases. This CDR3 is built from 15 residues. Germline V gives CDR1 SGHRS, CDR2 YFSETQ. CDR3: CASSSQDRVQETQYF. DNA for the CDR3: TGCGCCAGCAGCTCACAAGACAGGGTTCAAGAGACCCAGTACTTC.

The chain carries TRBV7-9 and TRBJ1-4; 7 bases line up with TRBD1. This CDR3 comprises 17 residues. Germline lookup yields CDR1 SEHNR and CDR2 FQNEAQ (reference sequence). With V trimmed by 4 bases and J by 1 base, 9 bases remained unmatched. The CDR3 here is CASSSYTGALTNEKLFF. In nucleotides, the CDR3 is TGTGCCAGCAGCTCCTACACAGGGGCCCTAACTAATGAAAAACTGTTTTTT.

The chain uses TRBV6-6 and TRBJ1-2, with TRBD1 matching 7 bases. Germline V gives CDR1 MNHNY, CDR2 SVGAGI (reference sequence). This CDR3 region has 14 residues. V trimming: 2 bases; J trimming: 5 bases; junction bases outside the gene matches: 5. The CDR3 region is CASSYPGQPYGYTF. CDR3 in DNA: TGTGCCAGCAGTTACCCGGGACAGCCTTATGGCTACACCTTC.

This sequence joins TRBV18 and TRBJ1-5; 7 bases match TRBD1. This CDR3 comprises 13 residues. V gave up 3 bases and J gave up 8 bases; unmatched junction bases: 4. Germline V lookup: CDR1 KGHSH, CDR2 LQKENI. CDR3 amino acids: CASSPAGGKPQHF. The CDR3 DNA sequence: TGTGCCAGCTCACCTGCAGGGGGAAAGCCCCAGCATTTT.

The chain uses TRBV6-5 and TRBJ2-3, with 12 nucleotides matching TRBD2. Germline lookup yields CDR1 MNHEY and CDR2 SVGAGI. V dropped 4 bases and J dropped 7; count of bases not matched to a gene: 6. The CDR3 runs 15 residues. The CDR3, as DNA: TGTGCCAGCAGTTCCGGGACTAGCGGGCCTAATACGCAGTATTTT. This codes for CASSSGTSGPNTQYF.

The J gene is TRBJ2-3, the V gene TRBV28, with D tentatively TRBD1 (5 bases). The CDR3 totals 15 residues. In germline, CDR1 is MDHEN, CDR2 SYDVKM. Trimming cost V 2 bases and J 2 bases, with 11 bases left between them. The CDR3: CASSLNADITDTQYF. CDR3 nucleotide sequence: TGTGCCAGCAGTTTAAATGCGGACATCACAGATACGCAGTATTTT.

This chain joins TRBV10-1 and TRBJ2-3; tentative D call: TRBD1 (6 bases). Trimming took 6 bases from V and 1 from J, leaving 14 bases between them. Germline CDR1 and CDR2: WNHNN and SYGVQD (reference sequence). The CDR3 spans 15 residues. CDR3 bases: TGCGCCAGCAGCGAACAGGGAAGCGGCACAGATACGCAGTATTTT. It yields the protein CASSEQGSGTDTQYF.

This clone was seen a few times. The rearrangement uses TRBV9 and TRBJ1-1, with D tentatively TRBD1 (6 bases). This CDR3 is built from 14 residues. Germline values: CDR1 SGDLS, CDR2 YYNGEE. Trimming took off 3 bases at V and 1 base at J, with 10 bases between the two ends. CDR3 sequence reads: CASSAGQANTEAFF. The CDR3 DNA reads as TGTGCCAGCAGCGCGGGACAAGCGAACACTGAAGCTTTCTTT.

This sequence joins TRBV4-1 and TRBJ2-1; 13 nucleotides line up with TRBD2. After removal of 4 bases from V and 5 bases from J, the junction contained 5 bases not matched to a gene. Germline V lookup: CDR1 MGHRA, CDR2 YSYEKL. The CDR3 runs to 16 residues. The CDR3 nucleotides read TGCGCCAGCAGCCTCCTACTAGCGGGAGGGAACAATGAGCAGTTCTTC. As protein: CASSLLLAGGNNEQFF.

This clone was observed a few times. The V gene is TRBV7-8, the J gene TRBJ1-1; 8 bases align to TRBD1. CDR3 length: 16 residues. Germline CDR1 SGHVS, CDR2 FQNEAQ. The junction had 4 bases not matched to a gene; V was cut back by 1 base and J by 0 bases. CDR3 loop: CASSLVRGLMNTEAFF. Written as DNA, the CDR3 is TGTGCCAGCAGCTTAGTCAGGGGGCTAATGAACACTGAAGCTTTCTTT.

This chain links TRBV11-2 with TRBJ1-2; D remains ambiguous. Trimming shortened V by 4 bases and J by 2 bases, and 11 bases separated the two germline ends. The CDR3 contains 14 residues. CDR1 is SGHAT and CDR2 is FQNNGV in the germline V gene. Written as DNA, the CDR3 is TGTGCCAGCAGCTCCATCAGCGGGAACTATGGCTACACCTTC. Encoded protein: CASSSISGNYGYTF.

The rearrangement uses TRBV5-4 and TRBJ2-1; 11 bases line up with TRBD2. J was trimmed by 7 bases and V by 0 bases; bases with no gene match: 6. Germline V gives CDR1 SGHNT, CDR2 YYREEE (reference sequence). CDR3 length equals 16 residues. CDR3 protein: CASSLVSGRALNEQFF. CDR3 nucleotides: TGTGCCAGCAGCTTGGTTAGCGGGAGGGCCCTTAATGAGCAGTTCTTC.

The V and J genes are TRBV19 and TRBJ2-1; TRBD2 matches 9 bases. The CDR3 length is 14 residues. Germline CDR1 and CDR2: LNHDA and SQIVND (reference sequence). The V gene end was trimmed by 9 bases and the J gene end by 4 bases; junction bases not matched to a gene: 7. For the CDR3, the DNA is TGTGCCAGCACCGATCTAGCGGGGTACAATGAGCAGTTCTTC. Its translation is CASTDLAGYNEQFF.

V is TRBV6-1 and J is TRBJ1-1, with a tentative D call TRBD1 (6 bases). The CDR3 length is 14 residues. Per germline, CDR1 MNHNS and CDR2 SASEGT. Trimming left V 7 bases short and J 3 bases short, with 15 bases between. The CDR3 DNA reads as TGTGCCAGCACCGAGGGGGTTTGGGACACTGAAGCTTTCTTT. As protein: CASTEGVWDTEAFF.

This chain uses TRBV18 with TRBJ2-3; TRBD2 aligns across 7 bases. CDR1 KGHSH and CDR2 LQKENI come from the germline V gene. V shed 3 bases and J 4 bases; nucleotides not matched to a gene: 7. CDR3 length: 15 residues. The CDR3 sequence: CASSPGTTLPDTQYF. CDR3 bases: TGTGCCAGCTCACCGGGGACTACCCTCCCAGATACGCAGTATTTT.

Only one count was recorded for this clone. V is TRBV5-1 and J is TRBJ2-7, with D unresolved. The CDR3 runs 15 residues. Between the trimmed V and J ends, which lost 4 bases and 0 bases, there was a span of 14 bases. CDR1 is SGHRS, CDR2 YFSETQ, per germline. The CDR3 nucleotides read TGCGCCAGCAGCCTCCGAGACACGAGCTCCTACGAGCAGTACTTC. This translates into CASSLRDTSSYEQYF.

The CDR3 sequence is CASTRQGPHEQYF. DNA for the CDR3: TGTGCCAGCACCAGACAGGGCCCCCACGAGCAGTACTTC. The chain has TRBV2 and TRBJ2-7, with 7 bases fitting TRBD1. Per the germline V gene, CDR1 is SNHLY and CDR2 is FYNNEI. The CDR3 contains 13 residues. The V and J ends lost 7 bases and 5 bases, in that order; junction bases with no gene match: 8.

This chain connects TRBV6-1 to TRBJ1-1, with D possibly being TRBD1 (5 bases). V lost 5 bases and J 6 bases, leaving 7 bases between the germline ends. Germline assignment: CDR1 MNHNS and CDR2 SASEGT. This CDR3 is built from 11 residues. CDR3: CASSWGAEAFF. The CDR3 DNA reads as TGTGCCAGCAGTTGGGGGGCTGAAGCTTTCTTT.

The chain combines TRBV23-1 with TRBJ2-1; D might be TRBD1 (6 bases). TRBV23-1 is given ORF status, its function remaining uncertain. The CDR3 has 17 residues. Deletions cut 4 bases from V and 6 bases from J, with 22 bases between. The CDR3 DNA is TGCGCCAGCAGTCCCTACAGGGATCGCGGGTCGGGCAATGAGCAGTTCTTC. This sequence encodes CASSPYRDRGSGNEQFF.